This TCR beta chain is from a study of tumor-infiltrating lymphocytes in localized non-small cell lung cancer. Study-wide context: Several tumor histologies, both smoking statuses, and some post-neoadjuvant chemotherapy samples were included. From each patient, both tumor and uninvolved lung, non-adjacent to tumor, were sampled.

Clones were read by immunoSEQ multiplex PCR, and TCRdb kept only the in-frame ones, dropping some. The table shows around 2,700 clones, with about 75% occurring only once. Points on this clone: Its antigen remains unidentified.

This CDR3 comprises 16 residues. Unmatched junction bases numbered 6, after V lost 5 bases and J lost 2 bases. Germline loops: CDR1 SGHTA, CDR2 FQGTGA. Study-level findings and limits: Available tissue quantity limited TCR sequencing to a patient subset. Immunotypes IM1 and IM2 had similar TCR-derived T-cell fractions.

This sequence was found in a human donor with non-small cell lung cancer. Sequenced: uninvolved lung tissue not adjacent to the tumor. J is TRBJ2-2 and V is TRBV7-3; 9 positions agree with TRBD2. The CDR3 DNA reads as TGTGCCAGCAGCGGGACTAGCACCACTAACACCGGGGAGCTGTTTTTT. It yields the protein CASSGTSTTNTGELFF. The entire variable domain, with the rest obtained from reference TRBV7-3 and TRBJ2-2, is as follows: GAGVSQTPSNKVTEKGKYVELRCDPISGHTALYWYRQSLGQGPEFLIYFQGTGAADDSGLPNDRFFAVRPEGSVSTLKIQRTERGDSAVYLCASSGTSTTNTGELFFGEGSRLTVL.